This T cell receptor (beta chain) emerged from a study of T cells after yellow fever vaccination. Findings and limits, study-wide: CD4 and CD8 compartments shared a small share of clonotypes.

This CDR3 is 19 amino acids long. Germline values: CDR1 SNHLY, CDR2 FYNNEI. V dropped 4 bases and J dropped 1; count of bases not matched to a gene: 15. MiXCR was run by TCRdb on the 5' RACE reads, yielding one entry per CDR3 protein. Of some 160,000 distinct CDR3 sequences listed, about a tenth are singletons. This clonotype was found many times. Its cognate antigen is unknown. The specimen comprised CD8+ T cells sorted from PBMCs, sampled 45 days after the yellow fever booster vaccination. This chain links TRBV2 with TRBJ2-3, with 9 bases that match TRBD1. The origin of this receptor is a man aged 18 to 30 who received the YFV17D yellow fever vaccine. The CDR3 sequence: CASSGPGQGAPFGTDTQYF. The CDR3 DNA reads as TGTGCCAGCAGTGGTCCGGGACAGGGCGCCCCTTTTGGCACAGATACGCAGTATTTT.